This is a list of T cell receptor beta chains from one sample in a study of blood T cells in healthy people across ages. From the 5' RACE reads, TCRdb called clonotypes with MiXCR, one entry per CDR3 protein. The repertoire consists of 1.8 million or so distinct CDR3 sequences, with roughly two fifths occurring once and the leading ten covering about 23%. The specimen sequenced was blood. These receptors all come from a human donor in good health. The CDR3 runs from the conserved cysteine through the conserved F or W. D genes are given only for firm matches. Expanded clones are given a class, and other clones once, few, many or no size at all.

D gene,clone size,J gene,V gene,CDR3 DNA,CDR3 protein
TRBD2,.,TRBJ2-5,TRBV7-2,TGTGCCAGCAGCGAGACACTAGCGGGGGGCCAAGAGACCCAGTACTTC,CASSETLAGGQETQYF
.,.,TRBJ1-1,TRBV4-2,TGTGCCAGCAGCCAGTCGTACAGGAGAACCATGAACACTGAAGCTTTCTTT,CASSQSYRRTMNTEAFF
.,few,TRBJ2-1,TRBV20-1,TGCAGTGCTATCCCAGGGGGGATGGGATGCGAGCAGTTCTTC,CSAIPGGMGCEQFF
TRBD1,.,TRBJ1-2,TRBV4-2,TGTGCCAGCAGCCAACAAACAGGGGTGCGGAACTATGGCTACACCTTC,CASSQQTGVRNYGYTF
TRBD2,.,TRBJ2-1,TRBV4-3,TGCGCCAGCAGCCAAGGTTCTGTCGGGGGGGCCGACTACAATGAGCAGTTCTTC,CASSQGSVGGADYNEQFF
TRBD1,.,TRBJ1-1,TRBV12-3/TRBV12-4,TGTGCCAGCAGTTGGGACAGCGGGACTGAAGCTTTCTTT,CASSWDSGTEAFF
TRBD1,few,TRBJ1-2,TRBV7-8,TGTGCCAGCAGCTCATACCGGGACAGGAAAAACTATGGCTACACCTTC,CASSSYRDRKNYGYTF
.,.,TRBJ1-2,TRBV5-6,TGTGCCAGCAGCCCGATGGTGGGTAACTATGGCTACACCTTC,CASSPMVGNYGYTF
.,.,TRBJ2-7,TRBV9,TGTGCCAGCAGCGTATCAGGGTTCGACGACGAGCAGTACTTC,CASSVSGFDDEQYF
.,.,TRBJ2-7,TRBV20-1,TGCAGTGCTAAGGACACATTTATTTACGAGCAGTACTTC,CSAKDTFIYEQYF
TRBD1,few,TRBJ2-1,TRBV24-1,TGTGCCACCAGTGTAGCAGGGGGACCGAATGAGCAGTTCTTC,CATSVAGGPNEQFF
.,.,TRBJ1-4,TRBV20-1,TGCAGTGCAGTTTGGACCACTGAAAAACTGTTTTTT,CSAVWTTEKLFF
TRBD1,.,TRBJ2-2,TRBV5-6,TGTGCCAGCAGCGAGACCGGGACAGGGAACACCGGGGAGCTGTTTTTT,CASSETGTGNTGELFF
.,.,TRBJ2-7,TRBV6-6,TGTGCCAGCAGTTACTCGATAAGGGGGGCATACGAGCAGTACTTC,CASSYSIRGAYEQYF
.,.,TRBJ2-5,TRBV6-5,TGTGCCAGCAGTTACCGTACCCGTGGGGAGACCCAGTACTTC,CASSYRTRGETQYF
.,.,TRBJ1-1,TRBV7-3,TGTGCCAGCAGCTTAAGAATGGGGACTGAAACTTTCTTT,CASSLRMGTETFF
TRBD1,few,TRBJ2-7,TRBV12-3/TRBV12-4,TGTGCCAGCAGCCCGTTACCGGGACAGGGTCAGTACTTC,CASSPLPGQGQYF
TRBD2,few,TRBJ2-5,TRBV12-3/TRBV12-4,TGTGCCAGCAGTTCAAGCGGGACTAGCGGGGGAGAGACCCAGTACTTC,CASSSSGTSGGETQYF
.,.,TRBJ1-3,TRBV4-1,TGCGCCAGCAGCCAAGGGAGAGTCTTGAACCACGGAAACACCATATATTTT,CASSQGRVLNHGNTIYF
.,.,TRBJ2-5,TRBV18,TGTGCCAGCTCACTTACTAGCCCAGGGAACCAAGAGACCCAGTACTTC,CASSLTSPGNQETQYF
.,few,TRBJ2-7,TRBV20-1,TGCAGTGCTACCCCTAGCGCGACCTACGAGCAGTACTTC,CSATPSATYEQYF
TRBD2,few,TRBJ2-7,TRBV10-3,TGTGCCATCAGTGAGTCGGCGGGGGGTACGGGGGAGCAGTACTTC,CAISESAGGTGEQYF
.,few,TRBJ1-5,TRBV6-6,TGTGCCAGCAGTTACTCCTCGGGGAGTCAGCCCCAGCATTTT,CASSYSSGSQPQHF
TRBD1,.,TRBJ1-1,TRBV29-1,TGCAGCGTACGGGACAGGGGGCTAGCCTACACTGAAGCTTTCTTT,CSVRDRGLAYTEAFF